This T cell receptor (beta chain) stems from a study of T cells expressing NK-cell markers (dated by TCRdb to the early 2020s). The study in broad terms: In sorted CD3+CD56+NKG2C+, CD3+CD56+NKG2C- and CD3+CD56-NKG2C+ T-cell subsets from about 8 donors, TCR beta-chain repertoires were profiled. Seven of the eight sequenced donors were HCMV-seropositive and one was HCMV-seronegative. All eight donors whose samples were sequenced were randomly selected healthy volunteers, three of them men and five women. The libraries were sequenced on Illumina HiSeq 2000/2500, MiSeq or NextSeq, producing 2 x 150 bp reads.

About this clonotype itself: The specificity of this receptor is unknown.

Here is what the overall study found, with its caveats: In more than five donors, the dominant CD3+CD56+NKG2C+ clonotypes ranked among the top 10 CD8+ clonotypes, making up 1.0-7.0% of CD8+ T cells. Those dominant clonotypes were again the most abundant among CD3+CD56-NKG2C+ cells in several donors, at about 28.3-65%. Whether the expanded NKG2C-expressing T cell clones were specific for HCMV antigens remained unclear.

Sequencing was carried out with an Illumina HiSeq 2000. The TCR beta cDNA libraries were made using 5'RACE template switching, a step that added both a universal primer site and unique molecular identifiers. Synthesis of cDNA was primed from the TCR beta constant segment and was followed by two consecutive PCR amplification steps. The authors processed their data as follows. MIGEC handled demultiplexing of the reads and grouping by UMI, while MiTCR was used to assemble and quantify clonotypes. Only TCR cDNA sequences supported by at least two reads were kept to exclude erroneous sequences. Downstream repertoire analysis used the tcR package, and clonotypes were matched across fractions by CDR3 nucleotide sequence plus V segment. Antigen specificity was annotated against VDJdb with VDJmatch, allowing one amino acid substitution in CDR3. Through TCRdb reprocessing, the reads give one entry per CDR3 protein sequence; DNA is omitted. The V and J calls and clone size come from TCRdb's table, not from the authors' own analysis. The table of this sample itemizes about 460,000 distinct CDR3 sequences. Approximately 1.4% of the sample comes from the top ten.

HCMV serostatus was determined by detecting HCMV-specific IgG in serum with a commercial ELISA kit. Peripheral blood mononuclear cells were isolated from blood by Ficoll density gradient centrifugation. Sample: blood T cells: a sorted CD56 or NKG2C T cell subset, CD4+ or CD8+ T cells, or bulk PBMC T cells (not recorded which). This clonotype was obtained from a woman aged 45 to 65 in good health. Donor details come from another sample of the same person, matched by shared clones.

The CDR3 region: CSAIGTVNYGYTF. This chain is built from TRBV20-1 and TRBJ1-2; TCRdb indicates TRBD1, and absent DNA this call remains unverified. According to the germline V gene (reference sequence), CDR1 reads DFQATT and CDR2 reads SNEGSKA. The CDR3 runs 13 amino acids, cysteine and phenylalanine included. No DNA accompanies this entry.